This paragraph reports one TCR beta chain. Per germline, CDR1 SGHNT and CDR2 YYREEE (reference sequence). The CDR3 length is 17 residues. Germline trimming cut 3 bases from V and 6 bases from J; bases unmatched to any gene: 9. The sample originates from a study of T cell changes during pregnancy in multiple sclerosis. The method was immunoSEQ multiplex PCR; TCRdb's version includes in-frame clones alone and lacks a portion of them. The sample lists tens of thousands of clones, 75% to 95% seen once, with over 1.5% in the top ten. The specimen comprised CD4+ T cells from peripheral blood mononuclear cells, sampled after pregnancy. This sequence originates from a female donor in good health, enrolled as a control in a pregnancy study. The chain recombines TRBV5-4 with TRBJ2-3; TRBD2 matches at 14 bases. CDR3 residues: CASSSGLAGATGDTQYF. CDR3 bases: TGTGCCAGCAGCTCGGGACTAGCGGGGGCCACAGGGGATACGCAGTATTTT. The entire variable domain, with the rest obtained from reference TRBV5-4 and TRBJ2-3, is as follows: ETGVTQSPTHLIKTRGQQVTLRCSSQSGHNTVSWYQQALGQGPQFIFQYYREEENGRGNFPPRFSGLQFPNYSSELNVNALELDDSALYLCASSSGLAGATGDTQYFGPGTRLTVL.